What follows are 10 T cell receptor beta chains derived from one specimen sequenced in a study of T cell repertoires in cytomegalovirus infection. TCRdb fed the reads into MiXCR, producing one record per CDR3 protein. The table lists a few hundred thousand distinct CDR3 sequences, 40% of them singletons. Their recognized antigens are unknown. Material: cultured PBMCs, obtained from culture after CMV antigen stimulation. The receptors were gathered from a human donor in good health (CMV status not recorded). Some clones in this sample may be carry-over from other donors' samples.

This chain links TRBV7-6 with TRBJ1-1; a weak D match, TRBD1 (6 bases). The CDR3 has 15 residues. Germline CDR1 SGHVS, CDR2 FNYEAQ. Deletions cut 0 bases from V and 2 bases from J, with 10 bases between. In DNA, the CDR3 is TGTGCCAGCAGCTTAGCTTGGGGGCAAAACACTGAAGCTTTCTTT. Protein: CASSLAWGQNTEAFF.

The chain recombines TRBV18 with TRBJ2-2; D unclear. This CDR3 spans 14 amino acids. The V and J ends lost 1 base and 5 bases respectively, with 8 bases between them. CDR1 is KGHSH and CDR2 is LQKENI in the germline V gene. The DNA of the CDR3 is TGTGCCAGCTCACCACGGGTTTGGACCGGGGAGCTGTTTTTT. As protein: CASSPRVWTGELFF.

This clonotype was found a few times. The CDR3 protein is CASSVRTGGVMTEAFF. The CDR3 region has the DNA TGTGCCAGTAGTGTTAGGACAGGGGGTGTGATGACTGAAGCTTTCTTT. The chain links TRBV19 to TRBJ1-1; 10 bases fit TRBD1. After removal of 5 bases from V and 5 bases from J, the junction contained 11 bases not matched to a gene. Germline CDR1 reads LNHDA; CDR2 reads SQIVND (reference sequence). The CDR3 is 16 residues long.

This clonotype turned up a few times. V and J are TRBV7-9 and TRBJ1-1; D possibly corresponds to TRBD1 (5 bases). The CDR3 has 13 amino acids. With 7 bases removed from V and 4 bases from J, the gap between germline ends came to 13 bases. The germline V gene encodes CDR1 SEHNR and CDR2 FQNEAQ (reference sequence). The CDR3 nucleotides read TGTGCCAGCAACGGGGCGGGGGGCACTGAAGCTTTCTTT. It yields the protein CASNGAGGTEAFF.

V gene TRBV6-1 combines with J gene TRBJ2-2; weak D call: TRBD1 (5 bases). The germline gives CDR1 MNHNS, CDR2 SASEGT. The CDR3 consists of 14 residues. V lost 8 bases and J lost 6, with 16 bases in between. As DNA, the CDR3 is TGTGCCAGCTTAGACAGAAACTTGGCCGGGGAGCTGTTTTTT. Its translation: CASLDRNLAGELFF.

This clonotype turned up a few times. This chain uses TRBV30 with TRBJ2-3, with D maybe TRBD1 (5 bases). Germline V gives CDR1 GTSNPN, CDR2 SVGIG (reference sequence). CDR3 length: 15 amino acids. V dropped 0 bases and J dropped 6 bases, with 16 bases sitting between them. CDR3 amino acids: CAWSVSAGMMDTQYF. DNA of the CDR3: TGTGCCTGGAGTGTCTCGGCAGGGATGATGGATACGCAGTATTTT.

Points on this clonotype: Relative to the germline gene, one junction end is altered; a read error may explain this. The V call is TRBV6-2 or TRBV6-3, the J call TRBJ1-5; D is uncertain. This CDR3 has 12 amino acids. Germline V gene lookup returns CDR1 MNHEY and CDR2 SVGEGT. CDR3 residues: CAISYRDQPQHF. DNA for the CDR3: TGTGCCATCAGTTACCGTGATCAGCCCCAGCATTTT.

The V and J genes are TRBV6-1 and TRBJ1-1; the D gene is possibly TRBD1 (6 bases). Germline CDR1 MNHNS, CDR2 SASEGT. Trimming left V 4 bases short and J 1 base short, with 13 bases between. This CDR3 contains 15 residues. CDR3 region: CASSATGYQNTEAFF. The CDR3 nucleotides are TGTGCCAGCAGTGCAACAGGGTATCAGAACACTGAAGCTTTCTTT.

The gene calls are TRBV12-3 or TRBV12-4 and TRBJ1-5; D ambiguous. Trimming shortened V by 2 bases and J by 4 bases, and 9 bases separated the two germline ends. CDR3 size: 14 residues. Here the CDR3 DNA reads TGTGCCAGCAGTTTAAGGAGCGGTAATCAGCCCCAGCATTTT. Translation: CASSLRSGNQPQHF.

The gene calls are TRBV5-1 and TRBJ2-2; D not resolved. The germline V gene encodes CDR1 SGHRS and CDR2 YFSETQ. The CDR3 totals 14 residues. V lost 2 bases and J lost 4, with 9 bases in between. CDR3 coding DNA: TGCGCCAGCAGCTTTGGTTCCACCACCGGGGAGCTGTTTTTT. Translation gives CASSFGSTTGELFF.